The clone carrying this T cell receptor (beta chain) was observed at least ten times. The antigen remains unidentified. The sample is drawn from a study of neurological immune-mediated disorders. Broader study findings: Patients with HTLV-1-associated myelopathy showed the most TCR clonal expansion. Those with multiple sclerosis showed the least, falling below healthy controls.

TCRdb recomputed calls from the 5' RACE reads with MiXCR, one row per CDR3 protein. The data contain 70,000 to 90,000 distinct CDR3 sequences, 4.5% to 6.5% of them singletons. V was cut by 5 bases and J by 10 bases, with 14 bases left in between. Germline V gene data show CDR1 as MGHRA and CDR2 as YSYEKL. The CDR3 is 13 amino acids. This chain joins TRBV4-1 and TRBJ1-4; D is unclear. The receptor comes from a woman under 40 with multiple sclerosis. The specimen was PBMCs. CDR3 protein: CASSKAVGVKLFF. CDR3 in DNA: TGCGCCAGCAGCAAAGCGGTCGGGGTAAAACTGTTTTTT.